One sample yielded the 16 T cell receptor beta chains listed below, sequenced in a study of OX40 agonist ivuxolimab in advanced cancers. TCRdb keeps only in-frame clones here, not all; method: immunoSEQ multiplex PCR. The repertoire holds tens of thousands of clones, with more than 70% as singletons. The specimen was CD4+ or CD8+ T cells sorted from blood, collected in a trial of the OX40 agonist ivuxolimab. The receptors derive from an adult with an advanced solid tumor such as melanoma, head and neck, liver or kidney cancer.

V usage is TRBV4-2 and J usage is TRBJ2-2; tentatively, D is TRBD2 (6 bases). Germline CDR1 reads LGHNA; CDR2 reads YNFKEQ. The V end lost 1 base, the J end lost 6 bases, and 18 bases lay between the germline ends. The CDR3 sequence is 17 residues long. The CDR3 bases are TGTGCCAGCAGCCAAGCTAAAGGAGGGGACGGAGCCGGGGAGCTGTTTTTT. Translation: CASSQAKGGDGAGELFF.

This sequence joins TRBV4-1 and TRBJ2-1, with D maybe TRBD1 (5 bases). Germline V gene sequence: CDR1 MGHRA, CDR2 YSYEKL. There are 15 residues in the CDR3. The V gene lost 6 bases and the J gene lost 0 bases, with 12 bases spanning the gap. CDR3 protein: CASRPAGSSYNEQFF. Here the CDR3 DNA reads TGCGCCAGCAGGCCAGCAGGGTCCTCCTACAATGAGCAGTTCTTC.

The V call is TRBV7-2, the J call TRBJ2-7; 7 nucleotides agree with TRBD1. Germline V lookup: CDR1 SGHTA, CDR2 FQGNSA. The ends lost 5 bases at V and 6 bases at J; junction bases unmatched: 7. This CDR3 has 13 residues. The CDR3 region has the DNA TGTGCCAGCAGCCAGCAGGACAGGACCGAGCAGTACTTC. Encoded protein: CASSQQDRTEQYF.

The genes are TRBV6-5 and TRBJ2-4; the match to TRBD1 covers 8 bases. V lost 6 bases, J lost 7 bases, and 5 bases stayed unmatched. The CDR3 has 13 amino acids. Germline loops: CDR1 MNHEY, CDR2 SVGAGI. CDR3 loop: CASRGTGGNIQYF. The CDR3 region has the DNA TGTGCCAGCAGGGGGACAGGAGGGAACATTCAGTACTTC.

The chain joins TRBV30 to TRBJ1-4; a possible D gene is TRBD1 (5 bases). Trimming shortened V by 0 bases and J by 3 bases, and 11 bases separated the two germline ends. The CDR3 is 15 residues long. The V gene's germline CDR1 is GTSNPN and CDR2 SVGIG (reference sequence). The CDR3 is CAWSVRAGPNEKLFF. CDR3 nucleotides: TGTGCCTGGAGTGTACGGGCAGGGCCTAATGAAAAACTGTTTTTT.

The J gene is TRBJ2-1, the V gene TRBV7-8; D is perhaps TRBD2 (6 bases). V lost 5 bases and J lost 8, with 10 bases in between. CDR1 and CDR2 (germline): SGHVS, FQNEAQ. The length of the CDR3 is 12 residues. The CDR3 region has the DNA TGTGCCAGCAGCACTAGCTGGCATGAGCAGTTCTTC. The encoded protein is CASSTSWHEQFF.

This chain connects TRBV4-1 to TRBJ1-1; tentatively, D is TRBD1 (6 bases). Germline CDR1 is MGHRA and CDR2 is YSYEKL. The V end lost 4 bases, the J end lost 6 bases, and 15 bases lay between the germline ends. This CDR3 spans 14 amino acids. CDR3 DNA sequence: TGCGCCAGCAGCCTCATACAGGGCCTCGCTGAAGCTTTCTTT. Its protein is CASSLIQGLAEAFF.

This chain joins TRBV7-9 and TRBJ2-5, with 7 bases fitting TRBD1. The CDR3 totals 16 residues. After removal of 2 bases from V and 0 bases from J, the junction contained 6 bases not matched to a gene. Per the germline V gene, CDR1 is SEHNR and CDR2 is FQNEAQ (reference sequence). The CDR3 DNA reads TGTGCCAGCAGCTTACGGGGACAGCTGTACCAAGAGACCCAGTACTTC. As protein: CASSLRGQLYQETQYF.

This clone came up a few times. This same CDR3 is encoded by further DNA sequences in the sample. The chain couples TRBV30 to TRBJ1-2, with D possibly being TRBD1 (5 bases). The V gene's germline CDR1 is GTSNPN and CDR2 SVGIG (reference sequence). Trimming stripped 2 bases from V and 4 bases from J, with 11 bases between. The CDR3 has 13 amino acids. CDR3: CAWSRDRPYGYTF. As DNA, the CDR3 is TGTGCCTGGAGTAGGGACCGTCCCTATGGCTACACCTTC.

Only one count was recorded for this clone. This chain connects TRBV5-4 to TRBJ2-4; D perhaps matches TRBD1 (5 bases). Trimming removed 2 bases at V and 0 bases at J, with 9 bases between. The CDR3 is 15 amino acids. CDR1 and CDR2 (germline): SGHNT, YYREEE (reference sequence). The CDR3 bases are TGTGCCAGCAGCTTTGGGGCGGCAGCCAAAAACATTCAGTACTTC. Translated, it gives CASSFGAAAKNIQYF.

This sequence joins TRBV5-1 and TRBJ2-3; no clear D. V was pared by 1 base and J by 6 bases, with 12 bases between. The V gene's germline CDR1 is SGHRS and CDR2 YFSETQ. The CDR3 loop spans 14 amino acids. CDR3 sequence: CASSLITSSDTQYF. CDR3 bases: TGCGCCAGCAGCTTGATCACGTCTTCCGATACGCAGTATTTT.

J is TRBJ1-4 and V is TRBV7-9; D possibly corresponds to TRBD1 (6 bases). The CDR3 is 15 amino acids. V lost 5 bases, J lost 6 bases, and 16 bases lay in between. CDR1 is SEHNR, CDR2 FQNEAQ, per germline (reference sequence). CDR3 sequence reads: CASSTGTGTHEKLFF. The CDR3 DNA sequence: TGTGCCAGCAGCACGGGAACCGGGACACATGAAAAACTGTTTTTT.

This clone was detected only a few times. CDR3 in DNA: TGTGCCAGCAGCCAAGCTACGCAGGGGGATTCACCCCTCCACTTT. This gives the protein CASSQATQGDSPLHF. The J gene is TRBJ1-6, the V gene TRBV4-2, with 7 bases identical to TRBD1. The V and J ends lost 1 base and 8 bases, in that order; junction bases with no gene match: 5. Germline V lookup: CDR1 LGHNA, CDR2 YNFKEQ. The CDR3 loop spans 15 amino acids.

J is TRBJ1-1 and V is TRBV6-5; no definite D call. Germline V gene data show CDR1 as MNHEY and CDR2 as SVGAGI. V lost 4 bases and J 1 base, leaving 16 bases between the germline ends. The CDR3 is 16 residues long. The CDR3 bases are TGTGCCAGCAGTTCCACTGGACGGGCAAAGAACACTGAAGCTTTCTTT. Its protein is CASSSTGRAKNTEAFF.

The chain has TRBV11-2 and TRBJ1-2; D is possibly TRBD1 (5 bases). CDR1 is SGHAT and CDR2 is FQNNGV in the germline V gene. This CDR3 has 13 residues. Between the trimmed V and J ends, which lost 6 bases and 7 bases, there was a span of 15 bases. The DNA for the CDR3 is TGTGCCAGCAGAAGGGCAGGGCGGGGTGGCTACACCTTC. It translates to CASRRAGRGGYTF.

This chain uses TRBV5-6 with TRBJ1-2, with 7 bases matching TRBD1. CDR1 is SGHDT, CDR2 YYEEEE, per germline. The CDR3 has 14 amino acids. V dropped 4 bases and J dropped 3; count of bases not matched to a gene: 6. CDR3 in DNA: TGTGCCAGCAGCAGACAGGGCCCACACTATGGCTACACCTTC. Translating it yields CASSRQGPHYGYTF.